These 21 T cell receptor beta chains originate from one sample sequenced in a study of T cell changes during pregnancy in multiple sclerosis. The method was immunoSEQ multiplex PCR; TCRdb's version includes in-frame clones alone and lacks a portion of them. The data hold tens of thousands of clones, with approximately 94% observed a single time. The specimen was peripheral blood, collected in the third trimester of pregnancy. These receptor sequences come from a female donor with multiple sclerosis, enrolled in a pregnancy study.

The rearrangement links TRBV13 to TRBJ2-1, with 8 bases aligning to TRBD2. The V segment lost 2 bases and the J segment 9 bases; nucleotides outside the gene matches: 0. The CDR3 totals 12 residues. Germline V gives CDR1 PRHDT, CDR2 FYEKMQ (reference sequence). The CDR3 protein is CASSLRGGEQFF. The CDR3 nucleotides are TGTGCCAGCAGCTTACGGGGGGGTGAGCAGTTCTTC.

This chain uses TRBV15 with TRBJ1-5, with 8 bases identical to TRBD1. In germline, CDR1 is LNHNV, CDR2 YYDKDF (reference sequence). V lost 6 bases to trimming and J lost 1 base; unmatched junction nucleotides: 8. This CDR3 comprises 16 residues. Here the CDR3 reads CATSRMTGASNQPQHF. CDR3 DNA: TGTGCCACCAGTCGAATGACAGGGGCGAGCAATCAGCCCCAGCATTTT.

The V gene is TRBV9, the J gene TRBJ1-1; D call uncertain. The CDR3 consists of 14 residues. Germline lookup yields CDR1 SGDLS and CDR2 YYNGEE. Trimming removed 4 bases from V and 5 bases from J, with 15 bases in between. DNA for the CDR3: TGTGCCAGCAGCCCCATGAGGGTTGGTACTGAAGCTTTCTTT. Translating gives CASSPMRVGTEAFF.

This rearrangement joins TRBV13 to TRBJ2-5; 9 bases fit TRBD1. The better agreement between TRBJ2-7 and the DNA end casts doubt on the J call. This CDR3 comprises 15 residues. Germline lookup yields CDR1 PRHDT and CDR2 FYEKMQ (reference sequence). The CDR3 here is CASSSDPGTGYEQYF. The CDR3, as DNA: TGTGCCAGCAGCTCTGACCCCGGGACAGGGTACGAGCAGTACTTC.

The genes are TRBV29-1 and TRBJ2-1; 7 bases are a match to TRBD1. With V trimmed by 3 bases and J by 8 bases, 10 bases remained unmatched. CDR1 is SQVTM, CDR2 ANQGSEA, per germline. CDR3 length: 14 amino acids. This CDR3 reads CSVDPPTGYHEQFF. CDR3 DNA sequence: TGCAGCGTTGATCCCCCGACAGGGTATCATGAGCAGTTCTTC.

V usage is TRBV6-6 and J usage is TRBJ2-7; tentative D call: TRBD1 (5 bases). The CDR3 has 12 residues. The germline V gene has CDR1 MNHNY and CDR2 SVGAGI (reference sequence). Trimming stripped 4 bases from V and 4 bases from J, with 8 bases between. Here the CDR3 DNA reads TGTGCCAGCAGTTCAGGGAAGTACGAGCAGTACTTC. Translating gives CASSSGKYEQYF.

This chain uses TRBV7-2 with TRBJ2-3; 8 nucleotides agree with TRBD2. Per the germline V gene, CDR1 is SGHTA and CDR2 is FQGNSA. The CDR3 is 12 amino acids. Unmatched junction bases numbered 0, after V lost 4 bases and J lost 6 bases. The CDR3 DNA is TGTGCCAGCAGCTCGGGGGGGGATACGCAGTATTTT. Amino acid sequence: CASSSGGDTQYF. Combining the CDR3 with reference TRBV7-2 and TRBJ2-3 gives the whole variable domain GAGVSQSPSNKVTEKGKDVELRCDPISGHTALYWYRQSLGQGLEFLIYFQGNSAPDKSGLPSDRFSAERTGGSVSTLTIQRTQQEDSAVYLCASSSGGDTQYFGPGTRLTVL.

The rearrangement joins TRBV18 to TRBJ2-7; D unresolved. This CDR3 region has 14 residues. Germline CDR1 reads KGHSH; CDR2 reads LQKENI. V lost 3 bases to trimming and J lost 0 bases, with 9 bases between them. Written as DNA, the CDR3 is TGTGCCAGCTCACCTTCAGGAAACTCCTACGAGCAGTACTTC. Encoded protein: CASSPSGNSYEQYF.

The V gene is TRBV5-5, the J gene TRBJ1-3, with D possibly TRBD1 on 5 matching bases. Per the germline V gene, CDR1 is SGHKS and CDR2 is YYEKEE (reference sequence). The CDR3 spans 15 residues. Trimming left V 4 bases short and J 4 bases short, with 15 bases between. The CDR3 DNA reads TGTGCCAGCAGCATTCAGGGCGCCACGGGAAACACCATATATTTT. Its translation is CASSIQGATGNTIYF.

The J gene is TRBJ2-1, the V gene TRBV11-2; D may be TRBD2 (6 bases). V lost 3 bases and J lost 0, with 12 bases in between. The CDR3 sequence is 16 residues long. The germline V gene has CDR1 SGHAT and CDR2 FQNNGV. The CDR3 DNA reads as TGTGCCAGCAGCTTGGGTAGCGGCAGCTCCTACAATGAGCAGTTCTTC. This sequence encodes CASSLGSGSSYNEQFF.

DNA for the CDR3: TGTGCCAGCAGCTATCAAACCGGGACTAGCGGGATGACGCAGTATTTT. Its protein product is CASSYQTGTSGMTQYF. V usage is TRBV7-9 and J usage is TRBJ2-3; 13 bases agree with TRBD2. The CDR3 contains 16 residues. The V gene's germline CDR1 is SEHNR and CDR2 FQNEAQ (reference sequence). V gave up 4 bases and J gave up 9 bases; unmatched junction bases: 10.

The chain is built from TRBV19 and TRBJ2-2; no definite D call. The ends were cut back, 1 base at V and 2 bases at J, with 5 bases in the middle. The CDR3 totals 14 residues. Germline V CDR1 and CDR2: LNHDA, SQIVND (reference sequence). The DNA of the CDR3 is TGTGCCAGTAGTATAGGCGGAAACACCGGGGAGCTGTTTTTT. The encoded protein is CASSIGGNTGELFF.

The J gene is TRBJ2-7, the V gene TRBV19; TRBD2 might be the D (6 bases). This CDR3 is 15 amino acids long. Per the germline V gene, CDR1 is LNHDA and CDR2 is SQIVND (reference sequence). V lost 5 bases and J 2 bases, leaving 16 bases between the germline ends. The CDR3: CASSVVAEGTYEQYF. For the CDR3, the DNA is TGTGCCAGTAGTGTCGTAGCGGAGGGGACCTACGAGCAGTACTTC.

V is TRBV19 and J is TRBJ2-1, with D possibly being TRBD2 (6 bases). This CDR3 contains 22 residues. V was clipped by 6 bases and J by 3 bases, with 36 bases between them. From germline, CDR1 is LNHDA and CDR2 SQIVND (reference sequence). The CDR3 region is CASRAPGVGGRRLTQSYNEQFF. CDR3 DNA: TGTGCCAGTAGGGCTCCGGGCGTCGGTGGGAGGCGCCTTACACAGAGCTACAATGAGCAGTTCTTC.

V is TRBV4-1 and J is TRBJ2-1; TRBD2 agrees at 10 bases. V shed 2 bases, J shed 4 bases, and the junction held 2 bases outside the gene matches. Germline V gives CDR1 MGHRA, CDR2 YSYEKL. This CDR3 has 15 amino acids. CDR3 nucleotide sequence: TGCGCCAGCAGCCAACTAGCGGGAGAGTACAATGAGCAGTTCTTC. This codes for CASSQLAGEYNEQFF.

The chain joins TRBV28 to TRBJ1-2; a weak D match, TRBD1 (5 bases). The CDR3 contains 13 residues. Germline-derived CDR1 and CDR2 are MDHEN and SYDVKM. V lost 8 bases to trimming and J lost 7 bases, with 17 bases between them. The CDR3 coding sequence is TGTGCCAGCTCCGACCCAGGGAATCGTGGCTACACCTTC. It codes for CASSDPGNRGYTF.

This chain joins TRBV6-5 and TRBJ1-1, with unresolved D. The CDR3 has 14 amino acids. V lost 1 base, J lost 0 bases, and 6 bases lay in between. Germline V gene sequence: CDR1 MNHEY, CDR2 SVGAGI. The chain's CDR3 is CASSYYSMNTEAFF. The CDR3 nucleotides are TGTGCCAGCAGTTACTACAGCATGAACACTGAAGCTTTCTTT.

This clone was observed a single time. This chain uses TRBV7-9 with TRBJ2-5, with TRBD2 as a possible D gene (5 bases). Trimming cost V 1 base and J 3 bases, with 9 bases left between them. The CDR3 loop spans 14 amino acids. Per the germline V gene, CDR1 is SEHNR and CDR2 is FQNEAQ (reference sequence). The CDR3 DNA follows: TGTGCCAGCAGCTTAGAACTAGTTGAAGAGACCCAGTACTTC. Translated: CASSLELVEETQYF.

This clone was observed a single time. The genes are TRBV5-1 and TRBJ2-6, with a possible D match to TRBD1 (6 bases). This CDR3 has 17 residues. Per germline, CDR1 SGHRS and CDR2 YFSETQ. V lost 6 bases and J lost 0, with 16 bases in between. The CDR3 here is CASTRGGWDSGANVLTF. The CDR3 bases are TGCGCCAGCACCAGGGGCGGGTGGGACTCTGGGGCCAACGTCCTGACTTTC.

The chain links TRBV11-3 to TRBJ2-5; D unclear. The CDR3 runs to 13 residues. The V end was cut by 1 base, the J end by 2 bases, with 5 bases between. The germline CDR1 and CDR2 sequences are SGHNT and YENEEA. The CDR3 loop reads CASSLVLQETQYF. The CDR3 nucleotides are TGTGCCAGCAGCTTAGTCCTACAAGAGACCCAGTACTTC.

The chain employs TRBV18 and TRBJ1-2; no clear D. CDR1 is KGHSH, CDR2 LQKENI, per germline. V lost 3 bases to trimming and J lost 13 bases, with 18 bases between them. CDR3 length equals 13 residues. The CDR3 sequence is CASSPSGETSATF. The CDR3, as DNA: TGTGCCAGCTCACCCAGCGGGGAGACGTCAGCCACCTTC.